The present TCR beta chain was sequenced within a study of metastatic and nonmetastatic thyroid tumors. About this clone: Its antigen is unidentified. The junction departs from germline at one end; a sequencing error may be responsible.

Nobody among the patients had been given any treatment before thyroid surgery. Whole-study findings and limits: Relative to benign nodules, malignant thyroid tumors were reportedly characterized by significantly elevated TCR beta diversity in blood and tumor.

Authors' analysis steps: What underpinned the distant-metastasis classifier for papillary thyroid cancer was the set of CDR3 differences across clinicopathological groups. TCRdb re-called the PCR reads via MiXCR. These V and J calls are TCRdb output, not the study's own analysis. This table has about 70,000 clones, less than 20% appearing once. The TCR sequence derives from a female donor with papillary thyroid cancer or a benign thyroid nodule (not recorded which). Some clones in this sample may be carry-over from other donors' samples. Material for sequencing was blood.

The CDR3 region has the DNA TGCGCCAGCAGCCAAGATGGGGTTGGAAGGATCTACAATGAGCAGTCCTTC. This encodes CASSQDGVGRIYNEQSF. V is TRBV4-3 and J is TRBJ2-1; D is unresolved. The CDR3 extends over 17 amino acids. Germline values: CDR1 LGHNA, CDR2 YSLEER.